Listed here is a single TCR beta chain. The data belong to a study of cytotoxic CD8 clonotypes in ibrutinib-treated CLL. V lost 4 bases to trimming and J lost 4 bases; unmatched junction nucleotides: 8. Germline CDR1 and CDR2: SGHAT and FQNNGV. The CDR3 is made up of 15 amino acids. The method was immunoSEQ multiplex PCR; TCRdb's version includes in-frame clones alone and lacks a portion of them. The repertoire holds about 50,000 clones, around 52% seen once, with 25% to 35% in the top ten. This receptor was taken from a human donor with chronic lymphocytic leukemia. The chain is built from TRBV11-2 and TRBJ2-5; 8 bases are shared with TRBD2. The sequences come from PBMCs, collected after 24 months of ibrutinib treatment. The CDR3 DNA follows: TGTGCCAGCAGCTCCGGGGGGGGCATCGGAGAGACCCAGTACTTC. The encoded protein is CASSSGGGIGETQYF.